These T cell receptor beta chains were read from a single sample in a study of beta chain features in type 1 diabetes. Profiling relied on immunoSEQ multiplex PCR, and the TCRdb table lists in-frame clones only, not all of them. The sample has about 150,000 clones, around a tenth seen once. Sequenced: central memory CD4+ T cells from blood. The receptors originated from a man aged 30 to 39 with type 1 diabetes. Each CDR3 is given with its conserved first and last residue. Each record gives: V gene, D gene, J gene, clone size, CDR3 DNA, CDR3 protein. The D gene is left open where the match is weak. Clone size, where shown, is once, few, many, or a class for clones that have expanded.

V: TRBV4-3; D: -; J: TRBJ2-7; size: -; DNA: TGCGCCAGCAGCCAAGACAGGCAGACCTACGAGCAGTACTTC; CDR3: CASSQDRQTYEQYF
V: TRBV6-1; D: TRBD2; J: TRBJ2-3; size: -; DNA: TGTGCCAGCAGTATCACTAGCGGGAACACAGATACGCAGTATTTT; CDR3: CASSITSGNTDTQYF
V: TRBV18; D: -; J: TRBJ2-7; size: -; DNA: TGTGCCAGCTCACCAAGTTCTCGAGCTGAGCAGTACTTC; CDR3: CASSPSSRAEQYF
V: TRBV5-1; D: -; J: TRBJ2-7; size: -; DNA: TGCGCCAGCAGCTTGGGTAGCGGATACTACGAGCAGTACTTC; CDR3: CASSLGSGYYEQYF
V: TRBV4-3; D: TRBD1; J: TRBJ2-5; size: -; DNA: TGCGCCAGCAGCCAAGCGCTAAACAGGGGACAAGAGACCCAGTACTTC; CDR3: CASSQALNRGQETQYF
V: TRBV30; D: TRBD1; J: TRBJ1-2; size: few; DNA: TGTGCCTGCCGGCGGGGACAGGGGGTAGAAGGCTACACCTTC; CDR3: CACRRGQGVEGYTF
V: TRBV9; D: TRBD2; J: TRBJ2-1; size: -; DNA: TGTGCCAGCAGCGTAACTAGCGGCACCTACAATGAGCAGTTCTTC; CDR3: CASSVTSGTYNEQFF
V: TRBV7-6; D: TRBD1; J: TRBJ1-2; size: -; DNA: TGTGCCAGCAGCTTAGATAGTAGGACAGGGGGCTTTGGCTACACCTTC; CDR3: CASSLDSRTGGFGYTF
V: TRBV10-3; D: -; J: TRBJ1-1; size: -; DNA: TGTGCCATACGGCCGGACATGAACACTGAAGCTTTCTTT; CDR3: CAIRPDMNTEAFF
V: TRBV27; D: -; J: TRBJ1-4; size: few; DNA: TGTGCCAGCAGTGGATCAACAGGGCATGTGGAAAAACTGTTTTTT; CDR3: CASSGSTGHVEKLFF
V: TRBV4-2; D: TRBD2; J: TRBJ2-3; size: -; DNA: TGTGCCAGCAGCCCAAGAGAAGATAGCGGGAGTTCGGATACGCAGTATTTT; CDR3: CASSPREDSGSSDTQYF
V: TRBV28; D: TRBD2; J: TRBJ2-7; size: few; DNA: TGTGCCAGCAGTTCTTTCGCCGGGACTAGCGGGAGGTCGAAGCAGTACTTC; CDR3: CASSSFAGTSGRSKQYF
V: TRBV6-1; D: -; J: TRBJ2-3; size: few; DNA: TGTGCCAGCAGTGATTTGGGAGAGGGAGGCACAGATACGCAGTATTTT; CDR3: CASSDLGEGGTDTQYF
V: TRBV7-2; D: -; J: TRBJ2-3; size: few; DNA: TGTGCCAGCAGCTTAGAACTAGAAACAGATACGCAGTATTTT; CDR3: CASSLELETDTQYF
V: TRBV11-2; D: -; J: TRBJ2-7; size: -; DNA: TGTGCCAGCAGCTTAGGGCACAGCTCCTACGAGCAGTACTTC; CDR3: CASSLGHSSYEQYF